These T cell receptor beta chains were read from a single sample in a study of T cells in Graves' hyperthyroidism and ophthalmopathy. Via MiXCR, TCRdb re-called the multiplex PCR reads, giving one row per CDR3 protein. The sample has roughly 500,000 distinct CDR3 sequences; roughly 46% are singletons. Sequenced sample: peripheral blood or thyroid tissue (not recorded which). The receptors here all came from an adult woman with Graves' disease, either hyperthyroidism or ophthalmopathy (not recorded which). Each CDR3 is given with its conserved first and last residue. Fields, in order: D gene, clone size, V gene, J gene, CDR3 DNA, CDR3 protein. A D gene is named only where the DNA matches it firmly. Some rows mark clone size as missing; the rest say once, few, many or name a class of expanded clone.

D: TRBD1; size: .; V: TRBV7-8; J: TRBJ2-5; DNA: TGTGCCAGCAGCTTGGGAACAACAGGGGAATGGGAGACCCAGTACTTC; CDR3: CASSLGTTGEWETQYF
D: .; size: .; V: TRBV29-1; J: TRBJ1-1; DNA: TGCAGCACCCTTGGGGGGCAGGGGAACACTGAAGCTTTCTTT; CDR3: CSTLGGQGNTEAFF
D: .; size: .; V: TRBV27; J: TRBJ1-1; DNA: TGTGCCAGCACTGGCTGGGGGAACACTGAAGCTTTCTTT; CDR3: CASTGWGNTEAFF
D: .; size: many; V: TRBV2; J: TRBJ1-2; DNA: TGTGCCAGCAGCGCAGGGTATGGCTACACCTTC; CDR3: CASSAGYGYTF
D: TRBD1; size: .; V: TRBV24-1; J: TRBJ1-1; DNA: TGTGCCACCAGTGAACGACAGGGAGCGCCTGAAGCTTTCTTT; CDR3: CATSERQGAPEAFF
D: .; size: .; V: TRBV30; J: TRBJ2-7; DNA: TGTGCCTGGAGTGTGGGGGTTGACTACGAGCAGTACTTC; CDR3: CAWSVGVDYEQYF
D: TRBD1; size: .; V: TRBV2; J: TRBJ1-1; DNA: TGTGCCAGCTCATCGGGACAGCCCGTGAACACTGAAGCTTTCTTT; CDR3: CASSSGQPVNTEAFF
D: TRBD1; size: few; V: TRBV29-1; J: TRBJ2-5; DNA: TGCAGCGTTGACCGACAGGGGCTCGGAGAGACCCAGTACTTC; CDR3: CSVDRQGLGETQYF
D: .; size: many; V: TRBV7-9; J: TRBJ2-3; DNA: TGTGCCAGCAGCTCTCGACATACCGGGACAGATACGCAGTATTTT; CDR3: CASSSRHTGTDTQYF
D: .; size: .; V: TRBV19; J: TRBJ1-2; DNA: TGTGCCAGTAGCTTCAGGCGGGGAACAGACTATGGCTACACCTTC; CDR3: CASSFRRGTDYGYTF
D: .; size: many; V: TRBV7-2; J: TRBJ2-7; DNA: TGTGCCAGCAGCTTAGCCGTGAGCTCCTACGAGCAGTACTTC; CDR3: CASSLAVSSYEQYF
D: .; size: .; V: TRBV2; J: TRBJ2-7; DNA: TGTGCCAGCAGCTCGCCGGGAACGCCCCAGTACTTC; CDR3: CASSSPGTPQYF
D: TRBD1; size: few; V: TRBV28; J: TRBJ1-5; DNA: TGTGCCAGCAGGGTGACAGGGTATGCGGATCAGCCCCAGCATTTT; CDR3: CASRVTGYADQPQHF
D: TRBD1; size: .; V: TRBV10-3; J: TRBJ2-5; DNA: TGTGCCATCAGTGAGGAGGGGACAGGGGACCAAGAGACCCAGTACTTC; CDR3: CAISEEGTGDQETQYF
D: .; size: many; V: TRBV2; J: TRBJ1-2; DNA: TGTGCCAGCAGGGAGTCTTTCTATGGCTACACCTTC; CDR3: CASRESFYGYTF
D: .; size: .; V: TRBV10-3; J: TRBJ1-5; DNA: TGTGCCACCACCAGCATCTCCCGGGTCCCACTCAATCAGCCCCAGCATTTT; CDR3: CATTSISRVPLNQPQHF
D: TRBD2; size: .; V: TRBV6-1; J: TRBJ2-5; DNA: TGTGCCAGCAGTTACTATCCGGTAGCGGGAGCTCAGCAGTACTTC; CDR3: CASSYYPVAGAQQYF
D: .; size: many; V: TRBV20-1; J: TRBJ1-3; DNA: TGCAGTGCCAACCTCGCGAGGGCCCCTGGAAACACCATATATTTT; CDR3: CSANLARAPGNTIYF
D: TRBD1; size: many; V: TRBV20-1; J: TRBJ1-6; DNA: TGCAGTGCTGTCCCCCCCACAGGGGATTCACCCCTCCACTTT; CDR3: CSAVPPTGDSPLHF
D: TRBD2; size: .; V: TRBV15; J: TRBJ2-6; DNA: TGTGCCACCAGCAGGGCGGGGGCTGGGGCCAACGTCCTGACTTTC; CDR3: CATSRAGAGANVLTF
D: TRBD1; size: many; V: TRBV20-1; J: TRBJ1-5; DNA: TGCAGTGCTAGCGACAGGGAGGGGAGGCGGCCCCAGCATTTT; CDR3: CSASDREGRRPQHF
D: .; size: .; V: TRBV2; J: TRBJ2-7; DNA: TGTGCCAGCAGGACGGGGGCGGGGTTCGAGCAGTACTTC; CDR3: CASRTGAGFEQYF
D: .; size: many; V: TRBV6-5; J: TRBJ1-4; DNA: TGTGCCAGCAGTTACCACAGGACCAATGAAAAACTGTTTTTT; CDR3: CASSYHRTNEKLFF